These 5 T cell receptor beta chains were all obtained from the same sample, sequenced in a study of blood T cells in healthy people across ages. The authors ran a second PCR of 7 to 11 cycles using a sample-barcoded 5' primer and a J-beta primer mix. Using its own MiXCR run on the 5' RACE reads, TCRdb lists one record per CDR3 protein. The sample holds roughly 800,000 distinct CDR3 sequences, around 25% seen once. This sample was also put to use in a study of T cells of mothers and their children.

The sample taken for sequencing was blood. The receptors come from a boy younger than 18 in good health.

The table lists this clonotype with many counts. The chain links TRBV29-1 to TRBJ2-3; D remains ambiguous. From germline, CDR1 is SQVTM and CDR2 ANQGSEA. The CDR3 covers 12 residues. Between the trimmed V and J ends, which lost 2 bases and 0 bases, there was a span of 3 bases. The CDR3 coding sequence is TGCAGCGTTGAACCTAGCACAGATACGCAGTATTTT. It yields the protein CSVEPSTDTQYF.

This clonotype has just a few counts. The chain uses TRBV12-3 or TRBV12-4 and TRBJ1-4, with 11 bases matching TRBD1. The length of the CDR3 is 14 residues. Unmatched junction bases numbered 4, after V lost 6 bases and J lost 7 bases. This CDR3 is CASSDGTGGEKLFF. As DNA, the CDR3 is TGTGCCAGCAGCGACGGGACAGGGGGTGAAAAACTGTTTTTT.

The rearrangement links TRBV20-1 to TRBJ2-5; 10 bases match TRBD2. The end of the DNA aligns better with TRBJ2-7, so the J call may be wrong. From germline, CDR1 is DFQATT and CDR2 SNEGSKA (reference sequence). The CDR3 is 15 amino acids. CDR3 loop: CSARDTASGRYEQYF. CDR3 nucleotides: TGCAGTGCTAGAGATACGGCTAGCGGGAGATACGAGCAGTACTTC.

This chain uses TRBV7-2 with TRBJ2-5; TRBD2 agrees at 12 bases. The J call is in doubt because the DNA end fits TRBJ2-7 better. The CDR3 spans 17 residues. CDR1 SGHTA and CDR2 FQGNSA come from the germline V gene. This CDR3 is CASSLQPSGGVSYEQYF. The CDR3 DNA follows: TGTGCCAGCAGCCTTCAACCTAGCGGGGGGGTCTCCTACGAGCAGTACTTC.

The chain couples TRBV11-2 to TRBJ2-3; D might be TRBD2 (6 bases). V lost 3 bases and J lost 2, with 27 bases in between. Germline assignment: CDR1 SGHAT and CDR2 FQNNGV. This CDR3 has 20 amino acids. The CDR3, as DNA: TGTGCCAGCAGCTTGAGGGCGCGGAGCCCAACCGGGGGACCCACAGATACGCAGTATTTT. Translated, it gives CASSLRARSPTGGPTDTQYF.